This T cell receptor beta chain was recovered during a study of blood T cell repertoires in COVID-19. Study summary: The origin of the acute and convalescent COVID-19 samples was the United States, Italy and Spain.

In the authors' methods: For nucleated cells, counts were estimated from reference gene primer amplification. The repertoire was sequenced with immunoSEQ multiplex PCR; TCRdb's copy has only in-frame clones and lacks some. V and J calls and clone size are as listed in that table; D and trimming were resolved from the DNA. The profile shows about 220,000 clones, 84% of them singletons. With 9 bases clipped from V and 4 bases from J, the junction kept 11 bases outside the gene matches. The CDR3 extends over 15 amino acids. Looked up from germline, CDR1 is ENHRY and CDR2 is SYGVKD. This sequence was found in a man aged 50-59 years with active or convalescent COVID-19. Sequences were obtained from peripheral blood. The chain recombines TRBV10-3 with TRBJ2-3, with TRBD2 matching 9 bases. The CDR3 DNA reads as TGTGCCATTCGGGCCGTAGCGGGAGTGGCAGATACGCAGTATTTT. Its protein is CAIRAVAGVADTQYF.